The 22 T cell receptor beta chains reported below all come from one sample, sequenced in a study of T cells in Graves' hyperthyroidism and ophthalmopathy. Using RNA transcripts as the source, TCR beta CDR3 regions were amplified. First-round RT-PCR with HTBI primers amplified the TCR CDR3 region. TCRdb reprocessed the multiplex PCR reads via MiXCR and lists one record per CDR3 protein. The sample holds about 400,000 distinct CDR3 sequences, about 13% seen once. Sequencing was done on a sample of blood. The receptors come from a woman between 18 and 30 years old with Graves' hyperthyroidism.

This clonotype was counted ten times or more. The chain links TRBV2 to TRBJ2-6, with D possibly TRBD2 on 7 matching bases. The germline V gene encodes CDR1 SNHLY and CDR2 FYNNEI. The length of the CDR3 is 16 residues. V was cut by 3 bases and J by 4 bases, with 13 bases left in between. The CDR3 coding sequence is TGTGCCAGCAGTGAGACCGGGGGGCTCGGGGCCAACGTCCTGACTTTC. Translating gives CASSETGGLGANVLTF. The whole variable domain, remainder taken from reference TRBV2 and TRBJ2-6, is EPEVTQTPSHQVTQMGQEVILRCVPISNHLYFYWYRQILGQKVEFLVSFYNNEISEKSEIFDDQFSVERPDGSNFTLKIRSTKLEDSAMYFCASSETGGLGANVLTFGAGSRLTVL.

The table lists this clonotype with a few counts. The CDR3 bases are TGTGCCAGCAGCTTAGGGGAGGTCCACTATGGCTACACCTTC. Its protein product is CASSLGEVHYGYTF. This chain joins TRBV7-9 and TRBJ1-2; D gene uncertain. V was cut by 1 base and J by 3 bases, with 9 bases left in between. The CDR3 has 14 residues. Germline assignment: CDR1 SEHNR and CDR2 FQNEAQ (reference sequence).

There are many counts of this clonotype. The gene calls are TRBV3-1 and TRBJ1-2, with D unresolved. Between the trimmed V and J ends, which lost 0 bases and 8 bases, there was a span of 13 bases. This CDR3 region has 14 residues. Germline CDR1 is LGHDT and CDR2 is YNNKEL (reference sequence). CDR3 in DNA: TGTGCCAGCAGCCAAGACAAAAACCCAGCAGGCTACACCTTC. The encoded protein is CASSQDKNPAGYTF.

In this sample, this clonotype turned up many times. V usage is TRBV2 and J usage is TRBJ2-5; maybe TRBD2 (5 bases). The CDR3 contains 13 residues. The V gene's germline CDR1 is SNHLY and CDR2 FYNNEI. The V and J ends lost 3 bases and 3 bases respectively, with 8 bases between them. The CDR3 reads CASSEVEEETQYF. For the CDR3, the DNA is TGTGCCAGCAGTGAGGTGGAGGAAGAGACCCAGTACTTC.

This clonotype was picked up a small number of times. This chain joins TRBV7-3 and TRBJ1-6, with 10 bases aligning to TRBD1. Germline lookup yields CDR1 SGHTA and CDR2 FQGTGA. V was pared by 1 base and J by 3 bases, with 9 bases of the junction left unmatched. The CDR3 contains 19 residues. In DNA form, the CDR3 reads TGTGCCAGCAGCTTAATCCCGGGACAGGGGTCTTACTATAATTCACCCCTCCACTTT. It codes for CASSLIPGQGSYYNSPLHF.

There are many counts of this clonotype. The rearrangement joins TRBV7-6 to TRBJ1-4, with D unclear. The CDR3 length is 14 residues. Germline loops: CDR1 SGHVS, CDR2 FNYEAQ. Trimming took 2 bases from V and 10 from J, leaving 14 bases between them. CDR3 sequence (DNA): TGTGCCAGCAGCTTATTTGGAGGGATCGGAAAACTGTTTTTT. It translates to CASSLFGGIGKLFF.

This clonotype was recorded at least ten times. The rearrangement joins TRBV2 to TRBJ1-1; D is uncertain. This CDR3 has 15 amino acids. Germline CDR1 and CDR2: SNHLY and FYNNEI. Trimming removed 3 bases from V and 4 bases from J, with 15 bases in between. The CDR3 DNA sequence: TGTGCCAGCAGTGAGCGGGTCAACCATGTCACTGAAGCTTTCTTT. Translated: CASSERVNHVTEAFF.

The table lists this clonotype with many counts. The chain carries TRBV7-2 and TRBJ2-1, with TRBD1 identical over 10 bases. Germline values: CDR1 SGHTA, CDR2 FQGNSA. This CDR3 region has 19 residues. Unmatched junction bases numbered 21, after V lost 5 bases and J lost 8 bases. As DNA, the CDR3 is TGTGCCAGCAGCGGAAAGTATGGGCCAGGGACAGGGGTTGGGGATGAGCAGTTCTTC. Its protein is CASSGKYGPGTGVGDEQFF. Drawing the rest from reference TRBV7-2 and TRBJ2-1, the complete variable domain is GAGVSQSPSNKVTEKGKDVELRCDPISGHTALYWYRQSLGQGLEFLIYFQGNSAPDKSGLPSDRFSAERTGGSVSTLTIQRTQQEDSAVYLCASSGKYGPGTGVGDEQFFGPGTRLTVL.

This clonotype was counted many times. J is TRBJ1-6 and V is TRBV28; D remains unclear. The CDR3 has 13 residues. Germline V gene data show CDR1 as MDHEN and CDR2 as SYDVKM. V lost 2 bases and J lost 8, with 7 bases in between. CDR3 sequence reads: CASSLEPYSPLHF. The DNA of the CDR3 is TGTGCCAGCAGTTTAGAGCCTTATTCACCCCTCCACTTT.

This clonotype was counted once. The chain couples TRBV25-1 to TRBJ1-2; no clear D. There are 15 residues in the CDR3. The germline V gene has CDR1 MGHDK and CDR2 SYGVNS. V was trimmed by 4 bases and J by 2 bases, leaving 14 bases between them. CDR3 nucleotides: TGTGCCAGCAGTGCAGATTTGGTGTCCAACTATGGCTACACCTTC. Its protein is CASSADLVSNYGYTF.

For this clonotype: One base away lies a much larger clone, so this may be a sequencing read error. As the CDR3 is not closed by the conserved phenylalanine or tryptophan, this likely results from a read error. This chain connects TRBV28 to TRBJ1-1, with no clear D. Trimming took off 6 bases at V and 2 bases at J, with 16 bases between the two ends. The CDR3 runs to 15 residues. Germline loops: CDR1 MDHEN, CDR2 SYDVKM. The CDR3 nucleotides read TGTGCCAGCAGCAGACGTGGACCGCCTAACACTGAAGCTTTCCTT. This encodes CASSRRGPPNTEAFL.

This clonotype was recorded a few times. The J gene is TRBJ2-2, the V gene TRBV7-9, with a possible D match to TRBD2 (7 bases). Germline-derived CDR1 and CDR2 are SEHNR and FQNEAQ (reference sequence). V gave up 2 bases and J gave up 4 bases, with 14 bases separating them. The CDR3 length is 16 residues. The CDR3 DNA reads as TGTGCCAGCAGCTTAATGAGGGGGGGCCGCACCGGGGAGCTGTTTTTT. It is translated as CASSLMRGGRTGELFF.

V and J are TRBV6-1 and TRBJ1-2, with a tentative D call TRBD1 (5 bases). The length of the CDR3 is 13 residues. The V gene lost 7 bases and the J gene lost 3 bases, with 12 bases spanning the gap. Germline assignment: CDR1 MNHNS and CDR2 SASEGT. As DNA, the CDR3 is TGTGCCAGCAACAAGGGGAGAGACTATGGCTACACCTTC. Protein product: CASNKGRDYGYTF.

This clonotype has ten or more counts. J is TRBJ2-3 and V is TRBV10-3; 9 bases agree with TRBD1. Trimming cost V 10 bases and J 0 bases; bases outside gene matches: 8. The germline CDR1 and CDR2 sequences are ENHRY and SYGVKD. The CDR3 length is 15 residues. This CDR3 reads CATYRTGASTDTQYF. In nucleotides, the CDR3 is TGTGCCACCTACCGGACAGGGGCCAGCACAGATACGCAGTATTTT.

This clonotype has ten or more counts. This chain's CDR3 is CASSDSGGTAQETQYF. DNA of the CDR3: TGTGCCAGCTCGGACAGTGGGGGGACAGCCCAAGAGACCCAGTACTTC. The rearrangement links TRBV9 to TRBJ2-5; TRBD1 might be the D (7 bases). This CDR3 contains 16 residues. Trimming pared 7 bases from V and 1 base from J, leaving 20 bases between. The germline V gene encodes CDR1 SGDLS and CDR2 YYNGEE. Combining the CDR3 with reference TRBV9 and TRBJ2-5 gives the whole variable domain DSGVTQTPKHLITATGQRVTLRCSPRSGDLSVYWYQQSLDQGLQFLIQYYNGEERAKGNILERFSAQQFPDLHSELNLSSLELGDSALYFCASSDSGGTAQETQYFGPGTRLLVL.

This clonotype has ten or more counts. The chain combines TRBV20-1 with TRBJ1-2; D is unclear. Germline lookup yields CDR1 DFQATT and CDR2 SNEGSKA (reference sequence). This CDR3 comprises 14 residues. Trimming removed 3 bases from V and 7 bases from J, with 18 bases in between. In nucleotides, the CDR3 is TGCAGTGCTAGGGCCCTTATTGGACCCCCTGGCTACACCTTC. It yields the protein CSARALIGPPGYTF.

This clonotype has a count of ten or more. The chain carries TRBV2 and TRBJ2-1, with 8 bases identical to TRBD2. Trimming removed 2 bases from V and 5 bases from J; junction bases left unmatched: 5. The CDR3 sequence is 15 residues long. CDR1 and CDR2 (germline): SNHLY, FYNNEI. The CDR3 DNA sequence: TGTGCCAGCAGTGAACCGGGACTAGGGCACAATGAGCAGTTCTTC. Translated: CASSEPGLGHNEQFF.

This clonotype was observed many times. The CDR3 DNA follows: TGTGCCAGCAGTGAAAACAGGGGAGGGGGCTACACCTTC. Amino acid sequence: CASSENRGGGYTF. V gene TRBV2 combines with J gene TRBJ1-2; 7 nucleotides match TRBD1. The V gene's germline CDR1 is SNHLY and CDR2 FYNNEI. Trimming at V came to 2 bases and at J to 8 bases, leaving 5 bases not matched to a gene. The CDR3 spans 13 residues.

As for this clonotype: One end of the junction varies from germline; a read error may be responsible. The chain has TRBV10-3 and TRBJ2-2; TRBD1 might be the D (6 bases). The CDR3 has 15 residues. Germline CDR1 ENHRY, CDR2 SYGVKD. CDR3 DNA sequence: TGTGCCATCAGTTGGACAGACCCGAACACCGGGGAGCCGTTTTTT. It is translated as CAISWTDPNTGEPFF.

This clonotype was seen at least ten times. The V and J genes are TRBV6-1 and TRBJ2-1; unclear D gene. Trimming removed 4 bases at V and 2 bases at J, with 6 bases between. Germline V gene sequence: CDR1 MNHNS, CDR2 SASEGT. The CDR3 length is 13 residues. CDR3 sequence reads: CASSADTYNEQFF. The CDR3 DNA sequence: TGTGCCAGCAGTGCCGACACCTACAATGAGCAGTTCTTC.

As concerns this clonotype: The junction shows a germline mismatch at one end, possibly a read error. The CDR3 DNA follows: TGTGCCAGCAGCTTTCGGGACGGGGTTCAAGGGACCCAGTACTTC. The encoded protein is CASSFRDGVQGTQYF. V usage is TRBV6-2 or TRBV6-3 and J usage is TRBJ2-5; D possibly uses TRBD1 or TRBD2 (5 bases each). Germline values: CDR1 MNHEY, CDR2 SVGEGT. The CDR3 runs 15 residues.

This clonotype was counted at least ten times. The rearrangement joins TRBV28 to TRBJ1-2; TRBD1 is a possible D gene (5 bases). The CDR3 is made up of 12 amino acids. Germline CDR1 and CDR2: MDHEN and SYDVKM. Trimming left V 11 bases short and J 3 bases short, with 13 bases between. DNA for the CDR3: TGTGCCGAGGGCCGGGACGACTATGGCTACACCTTC. Translating gives CAEGRDDYGYTF.